This T cell receptor (beta chain) was identified in a study of T cell responses to AZD1222 COVID-19 vaccine. Study-level findings and limits: Across spike, vaccine-associated CD4 TCRs were found, dominant at 160-218 and 743-854.

The method was immunoSEQ multiplex PCR; TCRdb's version includes in-frame clones alone and lacks a portion of them. This sample has about 140,000 clones, with around 90% found just once. Worth noting for this clone: As yet, its antigen is unknown.

The CDR3 sequence is 14 residues long. V dropped 6 bases and J dropped 4 bases, with 15 bases sitting between them. CDR1 is MNHEY, CDR2 SVGAGI, per germline. The chain joins TRBV6-5 to TRBJ1-2; D not certain. The origin of this receptor is an adult in good health. The sequenced sample was peripheral blood, obtained on day 0 of AZD1222 vaccination. CDR3 nucleotide sequence: TGTGCCAGCAGCCTCGGACGGGCGAGCTATGGCTACACCTTC. As protein: CASSLGRASYGYTF.